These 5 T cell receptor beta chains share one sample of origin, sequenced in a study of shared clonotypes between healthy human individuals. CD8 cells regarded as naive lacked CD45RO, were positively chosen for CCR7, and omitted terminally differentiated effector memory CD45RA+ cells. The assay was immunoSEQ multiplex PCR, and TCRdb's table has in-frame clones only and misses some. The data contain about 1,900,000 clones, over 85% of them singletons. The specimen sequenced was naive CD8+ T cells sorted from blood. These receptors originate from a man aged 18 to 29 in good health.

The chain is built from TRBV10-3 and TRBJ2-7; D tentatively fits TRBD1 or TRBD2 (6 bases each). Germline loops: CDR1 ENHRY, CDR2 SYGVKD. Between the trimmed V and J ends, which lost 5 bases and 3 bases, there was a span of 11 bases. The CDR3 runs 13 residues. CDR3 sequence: CAISSGAVYEQYF. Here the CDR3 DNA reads TGTGCCATCAGTTCGGGGGCGGTCTACGAGCAGTACTTC.

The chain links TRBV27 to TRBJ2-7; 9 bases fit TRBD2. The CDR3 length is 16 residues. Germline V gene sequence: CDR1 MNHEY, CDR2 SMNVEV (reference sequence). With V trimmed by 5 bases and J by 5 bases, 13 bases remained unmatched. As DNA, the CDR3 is TGTGCCAGCAGTGACGATAGCGGGGGTCGGGGACACGAGCAGTACTTC. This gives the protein CASSDDSGGRGHEQYF.

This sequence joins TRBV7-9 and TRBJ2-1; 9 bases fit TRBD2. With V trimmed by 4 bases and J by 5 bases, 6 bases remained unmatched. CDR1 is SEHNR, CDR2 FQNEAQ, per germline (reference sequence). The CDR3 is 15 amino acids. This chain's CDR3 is CASSSRLADDNEQFF. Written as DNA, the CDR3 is TGTGCCAGCAGCTCACGACTAGCGGACGACAATGAGCAGTTCTTC. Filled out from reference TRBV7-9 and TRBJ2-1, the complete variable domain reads DTGVSQNPRHKITKRGQNVTFRCDPISEHNRLYWYRQTLGQGPEFLTYFQNEAQLEKSRLLSDRFSAERPKGSFSTLEIQRTEQGDSAMYLCASSSRLADDNEQFFGPGTRLTVL.

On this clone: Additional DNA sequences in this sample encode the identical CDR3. CDR3 nucleotide sequence: TGTGCCAGCAGCCCTGACCGGAGCTCCTACAATGAGCAGTTCTTC. It translates to CASSPDRSSYNEQFF. The V and J genes are TRBV6-5 and TRBJ2-1; D unclear. From germline, CDR1 is MNHEY and CDR2 SVGAGI. Trimming took 6 bases from V and 0 from J, leaving 12 bases between them. This CDR3 has 15 residues.

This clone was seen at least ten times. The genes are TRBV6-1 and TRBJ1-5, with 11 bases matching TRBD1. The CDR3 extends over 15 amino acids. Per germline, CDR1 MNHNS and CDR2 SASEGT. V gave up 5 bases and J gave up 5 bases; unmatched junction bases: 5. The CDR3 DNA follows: TGTGCCAGCAGTACTGGACAGGGGGCTTATCAGCCCCAGCATTTT. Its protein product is CASSTGQGAYQPQHF.